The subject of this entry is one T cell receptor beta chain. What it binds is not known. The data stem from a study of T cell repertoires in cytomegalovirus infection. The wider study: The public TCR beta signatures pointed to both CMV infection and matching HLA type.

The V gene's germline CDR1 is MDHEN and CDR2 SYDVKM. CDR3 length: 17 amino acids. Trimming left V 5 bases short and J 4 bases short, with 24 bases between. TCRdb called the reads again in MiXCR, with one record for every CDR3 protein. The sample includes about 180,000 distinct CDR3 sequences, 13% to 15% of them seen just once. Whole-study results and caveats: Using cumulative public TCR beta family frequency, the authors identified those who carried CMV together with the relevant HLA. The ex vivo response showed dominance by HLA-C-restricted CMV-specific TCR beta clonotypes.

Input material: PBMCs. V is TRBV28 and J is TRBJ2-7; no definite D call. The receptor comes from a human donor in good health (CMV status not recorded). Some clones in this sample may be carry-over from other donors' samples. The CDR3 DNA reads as TGTGCCAGCAGTACTCGTACTATGGTGGGAAGATGGTACGAGCAGTACTTC. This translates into CASSTRTMVGRWYEQYF.